The TCR beta chain described here comes from a study of cytomegalovirus exposure and HLA in healthy donors. Study findings and constraints: Later, an analysis found that common viral pathogens appeared to be linked with several of the most significant clusters. Altogether, 150 to 200 TCR beta chains were recorded as cytomegalovirus-associated. A later analysis reportedly identified an Asian-associated ancestry cluster as carrying fewer N-insertions than the roughly 600-donor mean.

In the case of this clone: No antigen is known for it.

The PCR contained 60 Vbeta and 13 Jbeta primers. Profiling relied on immunoSEQ multiplex PCR, and the TCRdb table lists in-frame clones only, not all of them. Of about 180,000 clones in the sample, 70% to 85% were seen once. Germline V gene data show CDR1 as SEHNR and CDR2 as FQNEAQ (reference sequence). The CDR3 spans 13 residues. V was shortened by 5 bases and J by 6 bases, with 14 bases between the two germline ends. This sequence was found in a girl aged 2 to 9 in good health and CMV-seropositive. The chain employs TRBV7-9 and TRBJ2-7; TRBD1 might be the D (6 bases). The specimen was PBMCs. This chain's CDR3 is CASSPTGSREQYF. CDR3 nucleotides: TGTGCCAGCAGCCCTACAGGGTCACGCGAGCAGTACTTC.